One and the same sample provided the 5 T cell receptor beta chains below, sequenced in a study of T cell responses to AZD1222 COVID-19 vaccine. Method: immunoSEQ multiplex PCR; TCRdb's copy keeps in-frame clones and lacks some. The sample records over 75,000 clones, 80% to 90% being singletons. The sample here was peripheral blood, taken 28 days after the second AZD1222 dose. The source is an adult who received the AZD1222 COVID-19 vaccine.

This clone appeared a single time. The chain links TRBV6-2 or TRBV6-3 to TRBJ1-2; D is uncertain. The CDR3 totals 15 residues. V lost 2 bases and J lost 5, with 15 bases in between. Germline CDR1 reads MNHEY; CDR2 reads SVGEGT. CDR3 region: CASSYNLGRSYGYTF. CDR3 sequence (DNA): TGTGCCAGCAGTTACAATCTGGGGAGGTCGTATGGCTACACCTTC.

The J gene is TRBJ1-2, the V gene TRBV30, with D hard to call. Per the germline V gene, CDR1 is GTSNPN and CDR2 is SVGIG (reference sequence). The CDR3 runs 14 residues. Trimming removed 1 base at V and 8 bases at J, with 17 bases between. CDR3 residues: CAWSARGGTSGYTF. CDR3 in DNA: TGTGCCTGGAGTGCTCGCGGTGGTACGTCGGGCTACACCTTC.

The chain links TRBV7-2 to TRBJ1-6; D unresolved. Germline CDR1 reads SGHTA; CDR2 reads FQGNSA. Trimming pared 2 bases from V and 7 bases from J, leaving 6 bases between. The CDR3 covers 13 residues. The CDR3 region has the DNA TGTGCCAGCAGCTTAACCGGAAATTCACCCCTCCACTTT. This gives the protein CASSLTGNSPLHF.

V and J are TRBV11-1 and TRBJ2-1; no firm D call. This CDR3 has 14 residues. V dropped 4 bases and J dropped 5 bases, with 12 bases sitting between them. The V gene's germline CDR1 is SGHAT and CDR2 FQDESV (reference sequence). DNA of the CDR3: TGTGCCAGCAGCTCAGCCCCGGCGGACAATGAGCAGTTCTTC. Its translation: CASSSAPADNEQFF.

The chain couples TRBV7-2 to TRBJ2-7, with 10 positions matching TRBD2. CDR1 and CDR2 from the germline V gene are SGHTA and FQGNSA. This CDR3 is built from 15 residues. The trim removed 6 bases at V and 2 bases at J, leaving 7 bases unmatched. CDR3 bases: TGTGCCAGCAGTTCGGGACTAGCGACCACCTACGAGCAGTACTTC. Translating gives CASSSGLATTYEQYF. Using reference TRBV7-2 and TRBJ2-7 for the parts outside the CDR3, the full variable domain is GAGVSQSPSNKVTEKGKDVELRCDPISGHTALYWYRQSLGQGLEFLIYFQGNSAPDKSGLPSDRFSAERTGGSVSTLTIQRTQQEDSAVYLCASSSGLATTYEQYFGPGTRLTVT.